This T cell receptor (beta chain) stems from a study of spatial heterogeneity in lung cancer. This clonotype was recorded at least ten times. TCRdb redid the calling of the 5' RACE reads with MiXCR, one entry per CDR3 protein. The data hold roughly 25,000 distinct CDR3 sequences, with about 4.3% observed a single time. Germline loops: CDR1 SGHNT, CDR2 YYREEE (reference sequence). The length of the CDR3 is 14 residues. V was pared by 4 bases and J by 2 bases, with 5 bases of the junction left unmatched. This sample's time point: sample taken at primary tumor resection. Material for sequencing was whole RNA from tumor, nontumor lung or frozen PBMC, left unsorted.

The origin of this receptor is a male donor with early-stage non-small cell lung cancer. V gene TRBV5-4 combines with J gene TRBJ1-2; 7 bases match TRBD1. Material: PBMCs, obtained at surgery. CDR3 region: CASSLGQLNYGYTF. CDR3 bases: TGTGCCAGCAGCCTGGGACAGCTCAACTATGGCTACACCTTC. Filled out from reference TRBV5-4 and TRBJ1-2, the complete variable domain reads ETGVTQSPTHLIKTRGQQVTLRCSSQSGHNTVSWYQQALGQGPQFIFQYYREEENGRGNFPPRFSGLQFPNYSSELNVNALELDDSALYLCASSLGQLNYGYTFGSGTRLTVV.